The 6 T cell receptor beta chains below all came from one sample that was sequenced in a study of metastatic and nonmetastatic thyroid tumors. Patients had received no treatment of any kind before thyroid surgery. With MiXCR, TCRdb called clones anew from the PCR reads. The repertoire holds roughly 30,000 clones, with 25% to 30% as singletons. The source material was blood. The receptors derive from a female donor with papillary thyroid cancer or a benign thyroid nodule (not recorded which). Some clones in this sample may be carry-over from other donors' samples.

The rearrangement uses TRBV27 and TRBJ2-7; tentatively, D is TRBD1 or TRBD2 (5 bases each). V was shortened by 8 bases and J by 2 bases, with 16 bases between the two germline ends. CDR3 length equals 14 residues. Per germline, CDR1 MNHEY and CDR2 SMNVEV (reference sequence). The CDR3 here is CASGPAGRAYEQYF. CDR3 nucleotide sequence: TGTGCCAGCGGGCCCGCAGGGAGAGCCTACGAGCAGTACTTC.

Only a few counts were recorded for this clone. The J gene is TRBJ1-2, the V gene TRBV12-3 or TRBV12-4; weak D call: TRBD1 (5 bases). CDR3 length equals 11 residues. With 6 bases removed from V and 7 bases from J, the gap between germline ends came to 9 bases. The CDR3 DNA follows: TGTGCCAGCAGCAAGGGGACTGGCTACACCTTC. Translating gives CASSKGTGYTF.

This clone was observed at least ten times. The chain is built from TRBV11-3 and TRBJ1-3; D uncertain. Trimming pared 2 bases from V and 0 bases from J, leaving 8 bases between. Germline CDR1 reads SGHNT; CDR2 reads YENEEA. The CDR3 is 15 amino acids. CDR3 region: CASSLIGPSGNTIYF. CDR3 DNA sequence: TGTGCCAGCAGCTTAATTGGGCCCTCTGGAAACACCATATATTTT.

A few counts support this clone. The rearrangement uses TRBV28 and TRBJ2-7; D ambiguous. There are 11 residues in the CDR3. The V end was cut by 6 bases, the J end by 7 bases, with 10 bases between. The germline CDR1 and CDR2 sequences are MDHEN and SYDVKM. CDR3 in DNA: TGTGCCAGCAGAGGACCACTTGAGCAGTACTTC. Translated, it gives CASRGPLEQYF. Looking up the rest from reference TRBV28 and TRBJ2-7 gives the full variable domain: DVKVTQSSRYLVKRTGEKVFLECVQDMDHENMFWYRQDPGLGLRLIYFSYDVKMKEKGDIPEGYSVSREKKERFSLILESASTNQTSMYLCASRGPLEQYFGPGTRLTVT.

The rearrangement links TRBV5-1 to TRBJ2-5; TRBD2 might be the D (6 bases). V gave up 1 base and J gave up 5 bases, with 12 bases separating them. This CDR3 is built from 14 residues. CDR1 and CDR2 (germline): SGHRS, YFSETQ. The CDR3 DNA reads TGCGCCAGCAGCTTGAATCCTAGCGTGGAGACCCAGTACTTC. Its protein product is CASSLNPSVETQYF.

This clone is medium-sized. This rearrangement joins TRBV28 to TRBJ2-1; D unclear. The CDR3 is 10 residues long. The V and J ends lost 5 bases and 9 bases respectively, with 5 bases between them. CDR1 MDHEN and CDR2 SYDVKM come from the germline V gene. In DNA form, the CDR3 reads TGTGCCAGCAGTGTCGGTGAGCAGTTCTTC. Residues: CASSVGEQFF.